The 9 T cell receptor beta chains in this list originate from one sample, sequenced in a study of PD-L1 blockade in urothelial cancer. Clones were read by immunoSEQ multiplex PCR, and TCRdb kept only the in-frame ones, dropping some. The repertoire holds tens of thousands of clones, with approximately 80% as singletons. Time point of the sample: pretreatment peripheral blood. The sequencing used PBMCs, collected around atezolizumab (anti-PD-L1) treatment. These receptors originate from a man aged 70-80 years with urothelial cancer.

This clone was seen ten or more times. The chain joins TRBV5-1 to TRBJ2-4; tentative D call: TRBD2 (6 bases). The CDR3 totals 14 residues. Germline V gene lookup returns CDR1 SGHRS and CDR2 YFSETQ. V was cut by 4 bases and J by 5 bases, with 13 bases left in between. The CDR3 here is CASSPSGGENIQYF. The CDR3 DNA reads TGCGCCAGCAGCCCCTCCGGAGGGGAAAACATTCAGTACTTC. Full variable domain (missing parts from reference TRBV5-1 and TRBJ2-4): KAGVTQTPRYLIKTRGQQVTLSCSPISGHRSVSWYQQTPGQGLQFLFEYFSETQRNKGNFPGRFSGRQFSNSRSEMNVSTLELGDSALYLCASSPSGGENIQYFGAGTRLSVL.

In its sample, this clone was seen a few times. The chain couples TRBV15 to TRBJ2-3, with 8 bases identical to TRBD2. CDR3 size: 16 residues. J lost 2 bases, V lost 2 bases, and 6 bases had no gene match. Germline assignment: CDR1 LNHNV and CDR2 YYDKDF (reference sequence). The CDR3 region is CATSRRTSGHTDTQYF. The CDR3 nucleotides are TGTGCCACCAGCAGACGAACTAGCGGACACACAGATACGCAGTATTTT.

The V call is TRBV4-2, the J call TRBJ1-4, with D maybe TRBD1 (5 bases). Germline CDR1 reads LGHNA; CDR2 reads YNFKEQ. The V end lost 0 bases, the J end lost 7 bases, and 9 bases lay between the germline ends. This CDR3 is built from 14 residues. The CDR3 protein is CASSQESGVEKLFF. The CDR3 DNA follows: TGTGCCAGCAGCCAAGAATCGGGGGTTGAAAAACTGTTTTTT.

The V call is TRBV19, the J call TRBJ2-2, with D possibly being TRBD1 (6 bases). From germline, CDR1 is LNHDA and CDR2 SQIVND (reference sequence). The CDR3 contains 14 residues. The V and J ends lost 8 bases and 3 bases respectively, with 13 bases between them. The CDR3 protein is CASQAYRDTGELFF. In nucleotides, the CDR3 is TGTGCCAGTCAAGCGTACAGGGACACCGGGGAGCTGTTTTTT.

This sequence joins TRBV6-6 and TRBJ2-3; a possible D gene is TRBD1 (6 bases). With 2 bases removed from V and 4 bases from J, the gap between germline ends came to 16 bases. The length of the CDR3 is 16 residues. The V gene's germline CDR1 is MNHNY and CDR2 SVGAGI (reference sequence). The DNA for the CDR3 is TGTGCCAGCAGTTACGGGCAGGGACAACGCCCAGATACGCAGTATTTT. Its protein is CASSYGQGQRPDTQYF.

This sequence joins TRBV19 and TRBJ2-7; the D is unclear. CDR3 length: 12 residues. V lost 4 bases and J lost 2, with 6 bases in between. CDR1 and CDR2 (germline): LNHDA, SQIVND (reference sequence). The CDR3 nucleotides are TGTGCCAGTAGTACCAATCCCTACGAGCAGTACTTC. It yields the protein CASSTNPYEQYF.

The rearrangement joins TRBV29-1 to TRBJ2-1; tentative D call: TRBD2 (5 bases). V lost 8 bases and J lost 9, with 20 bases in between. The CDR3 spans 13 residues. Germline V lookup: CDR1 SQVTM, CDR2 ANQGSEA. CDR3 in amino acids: CSSRDGSALEQFF. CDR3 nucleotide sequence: TGCAGCTCCAGAGATGGGAGCGCGCTTGAGCAGTTCTTC.

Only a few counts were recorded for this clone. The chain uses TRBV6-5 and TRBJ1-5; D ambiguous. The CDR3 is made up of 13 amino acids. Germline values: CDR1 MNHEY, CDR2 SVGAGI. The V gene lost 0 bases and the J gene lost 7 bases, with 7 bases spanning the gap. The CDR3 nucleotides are TGTGCCAGCAGTTACTCGGCTAGCCAGCCCCAGCATTTT. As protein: CASSYSASQPQHF.

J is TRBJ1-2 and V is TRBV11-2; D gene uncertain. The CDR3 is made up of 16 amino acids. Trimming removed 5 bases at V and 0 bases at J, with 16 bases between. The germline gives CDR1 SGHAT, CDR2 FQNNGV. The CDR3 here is CASSPFPPRPNYGYTF. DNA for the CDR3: TGTGCCAGCAGCCCCTTCCCGCCGAGGCCTAACTATGGCTACACCTTC.